This TCR beta chain was found in a study of Ad26.COV2.S vaccination and SARS-CoV-2 variants. The study's findings and limits: Placebo and vaccine recipients had non-spike TCR breadth that was similar.

Generated by immunoSEQ multiplex PCR, the TCRdb table keeps only in-frame clones and is missing some. Of about 370,000 clones listed, 88% were seen once; the top ten hold around 3.4%. Specified treatment: 15 to 20 received Ad26.COV2.S at low or high dose, single or two shots; 5 received placebo; per-sample allocation not given. Sampling happened 63 days after the first vaccine or placebo injection. On this clone itself: What it binds is not known.

CDR1 and CDR2 from the germline V gene are KGHDR and SFDVKD. Trimming took 3 bases from V and 6 from J, leaving 7 bases between them. This CDR3 region has 12 residues. The sequenced sample was peripheral blood, obtained in a trial of Ad26.COV2.S vaccine versus placebo. This clonotype was sampled from a person aged 18 to 65 who received the Ad26.COV2.S COVID-19 vaccine or a placebo. J is TRBJ1-1 and V is TRBV24-1; D remains unclear. CDR3 in amino acids: CATSDGYAEAFF. The CDR3 DNA reads as TGTGCCACCAGTGATGGTTACGCTGAAGCTTTCTTT.